This T cell receptor (beta chain) appears in the sequencing data of a study of control samples from healthy donors and cancer patients. Using immunoSEQ multiplex PCR, the repertoire was profiled, and TCRdb retains in-frame clones only, with some absent. The sample carries roughly 170,000 clones, 94% recorded once. Germline V lookup: CDR1 SNHLY, CDR2 FYNNEI. Trimming took 6 bases from V and 0 from J, leaving 5 bases between them. The CDR3 loop spans 13 amino acids. The receptor comes from a woman under 30 in good health. This chain links TRBV2 with TRBJ1-4; D uncertain. Sequenced input: blood. The CDR3, as DNA: TGTGCCAGCAGGGCAACAACTAATGAAAAACTGTTTTTT. This codes for CASRATTNEKLFF.